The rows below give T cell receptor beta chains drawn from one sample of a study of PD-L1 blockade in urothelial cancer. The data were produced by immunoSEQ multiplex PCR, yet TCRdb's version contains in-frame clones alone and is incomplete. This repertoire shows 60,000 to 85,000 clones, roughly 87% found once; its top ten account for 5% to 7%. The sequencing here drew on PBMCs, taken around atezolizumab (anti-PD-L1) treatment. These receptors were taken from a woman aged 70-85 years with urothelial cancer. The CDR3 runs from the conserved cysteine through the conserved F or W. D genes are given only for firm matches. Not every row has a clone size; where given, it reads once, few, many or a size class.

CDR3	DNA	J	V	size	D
CASSPLARGLPYGYTF	TGTGCCAGCTCACCACTTGCCAGGGGCTTACCCTATGGCTACACCTTC	TRBJ1-2	TRBV18	-	-
CASSTGTGGAYEQYF	TGTGCCAGCAGCACCGGGACAGGGGGCGCGTACGAGCAGTACTTC	TRBJ2-7	TRBV11-2	-	TRBD1
CAISGASGRNEQFF	TGTGCCATCAGTGGGGCTAGCGGGAGGAATGAGCAGTTCTTC	TRBJ2-1	TRBV10-3	-	TRBD2
CASSASLVGEQYF	TGTGCCAGCAGTGCGTCTCTAGTGGGCGAGCAGTACTTC	TRBJ2-7	TRBV2	-	-
CASSSLYGTGASTDTQYF	TGTGCCAGCAGCTCTCTGTACGGGACAGGGGCCTCCACAGATACGCAGTATTTT	TRBJ2-3	TRBV9	-	TRBD1
CASSLTGTRDIQYF	TGTGCCAGCAGCCTCACAGGGACGAGAGACATTCAGTACTTC	TRBJ2-4	TRBV14	-	-
CASSLMRGGYGDTQYF	TGTGCCAGCAGCTTGATGAGGGGGGGCTACGGAGATACGCAGTATTTT	TRBJ2-3	TRBV5-4	-	-
CASSLDRGVNSNQPQHF	TGTGCCAGCAGCTTAGACAGGGGGGTTAATAGCAATCAGCCCCAGCATTTT	TRBJ1-5	TRBV7-9	-	TRBD1
CSVVPRQGQETQYF	TGCAGCGTTGTTCCTAGACAGGGGCAAGAGACCCAGTACTTC	TRBJ2-5	TRBV29-1	-	TRBD1
CASRLAGGPINEQFF	TGTGCCAGCAGACTAGCGGGAGGGCCTATCAATGAGCAGTTCTTC	TRBJ2-1	TRBV5-4	-	TRBD2
CASSTPAWDRRVSGYTF	TGTGCCAGCAGTACCCCTGCTTGGGACAGGAGGGTGTCGGGCTACACCTTC	TRBJ1-2	TRBV28	few	TRBD1
CASSFEITGWAFF	TGTGCCAGCAGCTTTGAAATCACAGGGTGGGCTTTCTTT	TRBJ1-1	TRBV5-4	-	-
CASSLGARTSGIF	TGTGCCAGCAGTTTGGGGGCCCGGACTAGCGGGATCTTT	TRBJ2-3	TRBV28	-	TRBD2
CASSLYGPRVWTGELFF	TGTGCCAGCAGTTTATACGGTCCGCGGGTTTGGACCGGGGAGCTGTTTTTT	TRBJ2-2	TRBV28	-	-
CASRPRDSNTEAFF	TGTGCCAGTAGGCCCCGGGACAGCAACACTGAAGCTTTCTTT	TRBJ1-1	TRBV19	-	TRBD1
CASSQDGSDRVNLGYTF	TGCGCCAGCAGCCAAGATGGGTCGGACAGGGTCAATTTGGGCTACACCTTC	TRBJ1-2	TRBV4-1	-	TRBD1
CAISARGETGGVYEQYF	TGTGCCATCAGTGCCCGGGGGGAGACAGGGGGCGTTTACGAGCAGTACTTC	TRBJ2-7	TRBV10-3	-	TRBD1
CASSTSDRGHNEQFF	TGTGCCAGCAGCACCTCGGACAGGGGGCACAATGAGCAGTTCTTC	TRBJ2-1	TRBV7-8	-	TRBD1
CASSINIGQGPYEQYF	TGTGCCAGTAGTATCAATATCGGACAGGGGCCCTACGAGCAGTACTTC	TRBJ2-7	TRBV19	-	TRBD1
CASSPNRDRGGYTF	TGTGCCAGCAGTCCCAACCGGGACAGGGGTGGCTACACCTTC	TRBJ1-2	TRBV5-8	-	TRBD1
CASKREGYTF	TGTGCCAGCAAGCGCGAGGGCTACACCTTC	TRBJ1-2	TRBV6-1	few	-
CASSEWGGTSYGYTF	TGTGCCAGCAGTGAATGGGGGGGAACTTCCTATGGCTACACCTTC	TRBJ1-2	TRBV25-1	-	-
CASSYRIVGRTEAFF	TGTGCCAGCAGTTACCGAATAGTGGGGAGAACTGAAGCTTTCTTT	TRBJ1-1	TRBV6-6	once	-
CASSLGAGGYDPQYF	TGCGCCAGCAGCTTGGGAGCGGGGGGCTATGACCCCCAGTACTTC	TRBJ2-5	TRBV5-1	-	TRBD2
CATNSHRPSGSTDTQYF	TGTGCTACCAACTCCCACCGCCCTAGCGGGAGCACAGATACGCAGTATTTT	TRBJ2-3	TRBV12-5	once	TRBD2
CASSQEAGGLAYEQYF	TGTGCCAGCAGCCAAGAAGCGGGGGGGCTAGCCTACGAGCAGTACTTC	TRBJ2-7	TRBV4-2	-	TRBD2
CASSSQGALVGNTEAFF	TGCGCCAGCAGCTCGCAGGGGGCCTTGGTCGGGAACACTGAAGCTTTCTTT	TRBJ1-1	TRBV5-1	-	TRBD1
CATSRSRQGNGELFF	TGTGCCACCAGCAGATCTCGACAGGGGAACGGGGAGCTGTTTTTT	TRBJ2-2	TRBV15	once	TRBD1
CASSLELLVADTQYF	TGCGCCAGCAGCTTGGAGTTGCTAGTGGCAGATACGCAGTATTTT	TRBJ2-3	TRBV5-1	-	-
CASSQGLRGPATEAFF	TGCGCCAGCAGCCAAGGCTTAAGGGGGCCGGCGACTGAAGCTTTCTTT	TRBJ1-1	TRBV4-1	-	TRBD1